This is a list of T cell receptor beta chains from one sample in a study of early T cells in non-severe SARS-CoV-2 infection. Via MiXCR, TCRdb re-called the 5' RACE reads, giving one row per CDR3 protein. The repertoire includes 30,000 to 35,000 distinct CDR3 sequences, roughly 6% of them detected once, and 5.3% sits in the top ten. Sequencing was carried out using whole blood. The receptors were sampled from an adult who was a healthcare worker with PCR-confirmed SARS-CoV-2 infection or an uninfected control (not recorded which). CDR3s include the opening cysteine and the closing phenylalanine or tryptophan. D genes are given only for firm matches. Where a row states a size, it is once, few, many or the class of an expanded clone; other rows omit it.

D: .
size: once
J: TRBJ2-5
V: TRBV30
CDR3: CAGRPAGETQYF
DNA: TGTGCCGGACGACCGGCGGGAGAGACCCAGTACTTC

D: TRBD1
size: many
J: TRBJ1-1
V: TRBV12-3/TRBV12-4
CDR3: CASSLPEMTGSDTEAFF
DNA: TGTGCCAGCAGTTTACCCGAAATGACAGGGAGCGACACTGAAGCTTTCTTT

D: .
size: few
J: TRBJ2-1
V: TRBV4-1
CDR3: CASSQDIGKQFF
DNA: TGCGCCAGCAGCCAAGATATAGGCAAGCAGTTCTTC

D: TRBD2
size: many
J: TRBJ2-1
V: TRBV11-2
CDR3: CASRPSGEPAYNEQFF
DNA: TGTGCCAGCAGACCTAGCGGGGAGCCTGCCTACAATGAGCAGTTCTTC

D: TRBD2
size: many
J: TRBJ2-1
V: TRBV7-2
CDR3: CASSYLGVAGGIYNEQFF
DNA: TGTGCCAGCAGCTACTTAGGGGTAGCGGGAGGAATCTACAATGAGCAGTTCTTC

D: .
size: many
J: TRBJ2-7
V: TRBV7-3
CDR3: CASSSYPRYEQYF
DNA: TGTGCCAGCAGCTCCTATCCAAGATACGAGCAGTACTTC

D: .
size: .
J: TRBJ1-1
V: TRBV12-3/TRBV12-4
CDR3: CASSALDGGEAFF
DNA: TGTGCCAGCAGTGCTTTAGATGGGGGTGAAGCTTTCTTT

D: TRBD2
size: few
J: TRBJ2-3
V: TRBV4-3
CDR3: CASSRGLASTDTQYF
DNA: TGCGCCAGCAGCCGAGGACTAGCGAGCACAGATACGCAGTATTTT

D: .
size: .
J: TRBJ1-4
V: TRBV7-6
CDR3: CVSSLDFGTLNEKLFF
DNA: TGTGTCAGCAGCTTAGACTTTGGGACACTCAATGAAAAACTGTTTTTT

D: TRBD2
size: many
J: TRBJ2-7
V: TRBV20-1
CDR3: CSAPTSVPAYEQYF
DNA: TGCAGTGCCCCGACTAGCGTACCAGCCTACGAGCAGTACTTC

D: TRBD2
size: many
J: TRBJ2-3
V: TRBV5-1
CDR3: CASSLTSGTDTQYF
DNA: TGCGCCAGCAGCTTAACTAGCGGGACAGATACGCAGTATTTT

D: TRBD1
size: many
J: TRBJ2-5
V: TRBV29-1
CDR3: CSVEGQGVTETQYF
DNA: TGCAGCGTTGAGGGACAGGGGGTTACCGAGACCCAGTACTTC

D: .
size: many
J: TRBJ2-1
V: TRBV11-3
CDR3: CASSLDLMSTYNEQFF
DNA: TGTGCCAGCAGCTTAGACTTAATGAGTACCTACAATGAGCAGTTCTTC

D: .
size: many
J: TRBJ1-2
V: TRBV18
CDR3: CASSPREVIYGYTF
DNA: TGTGCCAGCTCACCAAGAGAGGTTATCTATGGCTACACCTTC

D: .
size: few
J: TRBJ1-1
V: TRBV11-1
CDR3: CASSPGGHFGTEAFF
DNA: TGTGCCAGCAGCCCAGGAGGGCATTTCGGAACTGAAGCTTTCTTT

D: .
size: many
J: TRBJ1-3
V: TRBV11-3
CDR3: CASTGPAGNTIYF
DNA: TGTGCCAGCACCGGACCAGCCGGAAACACCATATATTTT

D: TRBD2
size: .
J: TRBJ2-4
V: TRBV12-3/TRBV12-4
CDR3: CASSRQGLAGGGVAKNIQYF
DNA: TGTGCCAGCAGTCGCCAGGGACTAGCGGGAGGTGGGGTAGCCAAAAACATTCAGTACTTC

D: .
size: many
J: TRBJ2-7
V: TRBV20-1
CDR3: CSARDEDRVHEQYF
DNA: TGCAGTGCTAGAGATGAGGACAGAGTCCACGAGCAGTACTTC

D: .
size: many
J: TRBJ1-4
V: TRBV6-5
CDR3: CASSRLDRINEKLFF
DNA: TGTGCCAGCAGTAGACTAGACAGGATTAATGAAAAACTGTTTTTT

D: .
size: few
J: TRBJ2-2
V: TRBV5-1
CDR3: CASSLARGSGELFF
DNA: TGCGCCAGCAGCTTGGCCAGGGGATCCGGGGAGCTGTTTTTT

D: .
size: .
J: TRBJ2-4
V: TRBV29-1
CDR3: CSVEDLAKNIQYF
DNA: TGCAGCGTTGAGGACTTAGCCAAAAACATTCAGTACTTC

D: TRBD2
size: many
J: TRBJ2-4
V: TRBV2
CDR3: CASRGLEYTAKNIQYF
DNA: TGTGCCAGCAGGGGACTAGAGTATACGGCCAAAAACATTCAGTACTTC

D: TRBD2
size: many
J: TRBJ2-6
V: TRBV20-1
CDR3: CSARASGRLTGANVLTF
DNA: TGCAGTGCTAGAGCTAGCGGGAGATTAACTGGGGCCAACGTCCTGACTTTC

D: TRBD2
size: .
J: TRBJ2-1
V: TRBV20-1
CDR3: CSARDWTSDNEQFF
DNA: TGCAGTGCTAGAGACTGGACTAGCGACAATGAGCAGTTCTTC

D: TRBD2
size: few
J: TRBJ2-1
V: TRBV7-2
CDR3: CASSRGLAGNNEQFF
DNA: TGTGCCAGCAGCCGCGGACTAGCGGGTAACAATGAGCAGTTCTTC

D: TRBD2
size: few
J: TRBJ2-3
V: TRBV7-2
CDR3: CASSLSRASGRARPADTQYF
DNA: TGTGCCAGCAGCTTATCTCGGGCTAGCGGGAGGGCCCGGCCCGCAGATACGCAGTATTTT

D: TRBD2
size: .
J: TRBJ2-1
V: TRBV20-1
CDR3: CSARDGTSGRENEQFF
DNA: TGCAGTGCTAGAGATGGGACTAGCGGGAGAGAGAATGAGCAGTTCTTC

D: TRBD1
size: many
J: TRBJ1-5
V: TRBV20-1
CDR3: CSALTGADYYQPQHF
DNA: TGCAGTGCTTTAACAGGGGCCGACTATTATCAGCCCCAGCATTTT

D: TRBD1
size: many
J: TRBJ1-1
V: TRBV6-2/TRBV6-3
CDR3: CASSSSRQGAEAFF
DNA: TGTGCCAGCAGCTCCTCGCGACAGGGGGCTGAAGCTTTCTTT

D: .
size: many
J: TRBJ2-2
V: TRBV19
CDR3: CASSSIGTGELFF
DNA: TGTGCCAGTAGTTCGATAGGCACCGGGGAGCTGTTTTTT

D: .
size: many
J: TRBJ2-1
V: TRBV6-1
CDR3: CASSEAVSGNEQFF
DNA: TGTGCCAGCAGTGAAGCCGTCTCCGGGAATGAGCAGTTCTTC

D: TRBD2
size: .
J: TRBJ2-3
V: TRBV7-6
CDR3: CASSTMGLATYTDTQYF
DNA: TGTGCCAGCAGCACGATGGGACTAGCGACTTATACAGATACGCAGTATTTT

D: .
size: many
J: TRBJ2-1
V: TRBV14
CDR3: CASSWTDSSSYNEQFF
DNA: TGTGCCAGCAGCTGGACAGACTCATCCTCCTACAATGAGCAGTTCTTC

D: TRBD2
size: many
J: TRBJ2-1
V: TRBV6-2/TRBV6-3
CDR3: CASSYSRESINNEQFF
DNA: TGTGCCAGCAGTTACTCGCGGGAGAGTATAAACAATGAGCAGTTCTTC

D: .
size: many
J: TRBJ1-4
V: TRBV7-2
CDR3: CASSLWGSANEKLFF
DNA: TGTGCCAGCAGCTTATGGGGGAGTGCTAATGAAAAACTGTTTTTT

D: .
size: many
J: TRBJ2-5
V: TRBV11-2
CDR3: CASSLVGGSEETQYF
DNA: TGTGCCAGCAGCTTAGTTGGGGGATCGGAGGAGACCCAGTACTTC

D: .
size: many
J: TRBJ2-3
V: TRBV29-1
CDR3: CSVVGPAEASTDTQYF
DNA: TGCAGCGTTGTTGGGCCAGCGGAGGCCAGCACAGATACGCAGTATTTT

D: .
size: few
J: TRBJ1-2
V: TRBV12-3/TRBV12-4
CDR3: CASSPADYGYTF
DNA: TGTGCCAGCAGTCCAGCAGACTATGGCTACACCTTC

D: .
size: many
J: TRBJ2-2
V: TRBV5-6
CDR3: CASSLIQNTGELFF
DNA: TGTGCCAGCAGCTTAATACAGAACACCGGGGAGCTGTTTTTT

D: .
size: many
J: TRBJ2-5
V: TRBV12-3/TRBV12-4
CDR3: CASSLTAGSETQYF
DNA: TGTGCCAGCAGTTTAACGGCGGGATCGGAGACCCAGTACTTC

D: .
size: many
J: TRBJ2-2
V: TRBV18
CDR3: CASSADSRELFF
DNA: TGTGCCAGCTCCGCCGATTCGCGGGAGCTGTTTTTT

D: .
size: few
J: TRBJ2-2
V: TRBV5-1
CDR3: CASSHPDSGELFF
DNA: TGCGCCAGCAGCCACCCCGATTCCGGGGAGCTGTTTTTT

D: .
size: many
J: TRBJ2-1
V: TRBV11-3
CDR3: CASSSGTQIGGEQFF
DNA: TGTGCCAGCAGCTCCGGGACACAAATTGGGGGTGAGCAGTTCTTC

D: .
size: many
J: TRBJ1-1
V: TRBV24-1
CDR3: CATSDRDTEAFF
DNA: TGTGCCACCAGTGACCGGGACACTGAAGCTTTCTTT

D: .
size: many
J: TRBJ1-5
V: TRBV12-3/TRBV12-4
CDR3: CASSRRAGNQPQHF
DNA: TGTGCCAGCAGCCGCCGGGCGGGCAATCAGCCCCAGCATTTT

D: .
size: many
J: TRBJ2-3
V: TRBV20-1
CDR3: CSAAPRPVDTQYF
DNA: TGCAGTGCTGCTCCCCGACCTGTCGATACGCAGTATTTT

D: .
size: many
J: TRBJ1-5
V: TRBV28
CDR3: CASKSPEGRQPQHF
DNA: TGTGCCAGCAAGTCGCCGGAGGGACGACAGCCCCAGCATTTT

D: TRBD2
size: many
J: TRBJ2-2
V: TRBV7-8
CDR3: CASSLITRLAVSTGELFF
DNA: TGTGCCAGCAGCCTAATAACAAGACTAGCGGTATCAACCGGGGAGCTGTTTTTT

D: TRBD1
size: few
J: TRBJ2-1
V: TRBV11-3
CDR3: CASSLGLPQGADEQFF
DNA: TGTGCCAGCAGCTTAGGACTTCCGCAGGGGGCTGATGAGCAGTTCTTC

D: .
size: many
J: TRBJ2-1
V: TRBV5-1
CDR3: CASSLARLDEQFF
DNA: TGCGCCAGCAGCTTGGCCCGCTTGGATGAGCAGTTCTTC